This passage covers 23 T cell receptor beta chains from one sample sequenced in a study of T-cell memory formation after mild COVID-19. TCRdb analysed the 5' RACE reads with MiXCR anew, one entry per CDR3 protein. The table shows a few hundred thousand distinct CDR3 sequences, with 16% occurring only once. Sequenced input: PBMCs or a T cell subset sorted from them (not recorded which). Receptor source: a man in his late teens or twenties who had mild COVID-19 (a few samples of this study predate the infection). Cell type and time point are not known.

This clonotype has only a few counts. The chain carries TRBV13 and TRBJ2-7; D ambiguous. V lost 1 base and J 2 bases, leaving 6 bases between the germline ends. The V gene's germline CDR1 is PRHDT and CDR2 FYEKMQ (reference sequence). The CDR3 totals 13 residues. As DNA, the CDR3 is TGTGCCAGCAGCTTAGTTGGGGCCTACGAGCAGTACTTC. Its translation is CASSLVGAYEQYF.

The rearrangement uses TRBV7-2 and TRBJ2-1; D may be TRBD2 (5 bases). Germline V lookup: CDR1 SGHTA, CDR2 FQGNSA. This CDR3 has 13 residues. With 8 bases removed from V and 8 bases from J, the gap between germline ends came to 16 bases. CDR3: CASAREGLDEQFF. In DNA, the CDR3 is TGTGCCAGCGCCCGTGAGGGTCTCGATGAGCAGTTCTTC. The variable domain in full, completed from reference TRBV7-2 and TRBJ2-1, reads GAGVSQSPSNKVTEKGKDVELRCDPISGHTALYWYRQSLGQGLEFLIYFQGNSAPDKSGLPSDRFSAERTGGSVSTLTIQRTQQEDSAVYLCASAREGLDEQFFGPGTRLTVL.

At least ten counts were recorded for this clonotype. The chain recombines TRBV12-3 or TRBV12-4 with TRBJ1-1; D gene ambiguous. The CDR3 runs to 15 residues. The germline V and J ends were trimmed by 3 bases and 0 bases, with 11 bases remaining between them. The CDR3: CASSFRRPMNTEAFF. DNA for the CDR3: TGTGCCAGCAGTTTTAGGCGGCCCATGAACACTGAAGCTTTCTTT.

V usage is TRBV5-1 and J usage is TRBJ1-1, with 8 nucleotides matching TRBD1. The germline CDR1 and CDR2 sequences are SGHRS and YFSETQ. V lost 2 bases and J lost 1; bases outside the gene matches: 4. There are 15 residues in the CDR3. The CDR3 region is CASSFPDRANTEAFF. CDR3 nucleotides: TGCGCCAGCAGCTTTCCGGACAGGGCGAACACTGAAGCTTTCTTT.

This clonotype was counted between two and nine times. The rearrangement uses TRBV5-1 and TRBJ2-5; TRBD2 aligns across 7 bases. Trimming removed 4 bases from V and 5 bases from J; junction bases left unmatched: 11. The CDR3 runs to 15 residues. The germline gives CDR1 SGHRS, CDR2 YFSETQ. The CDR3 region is CASSPMVGGEETQYF. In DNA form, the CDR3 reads TGCGCCAGCAGCCCCATGGTGGGGGGGGAGGAGACCCAGTACTTC.

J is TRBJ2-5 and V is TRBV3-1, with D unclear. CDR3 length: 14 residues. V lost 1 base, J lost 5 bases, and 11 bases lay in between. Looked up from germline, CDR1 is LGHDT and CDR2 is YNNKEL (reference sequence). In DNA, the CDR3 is TGTGCCAGCAGCCAAGGACCTTCGCGGGAGACCCAGTACTTC. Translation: CASSQGPSRETQYF.

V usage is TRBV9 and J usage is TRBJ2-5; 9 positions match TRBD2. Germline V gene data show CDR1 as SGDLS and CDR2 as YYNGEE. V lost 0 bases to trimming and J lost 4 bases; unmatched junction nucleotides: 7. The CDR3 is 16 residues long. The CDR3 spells CASSVDTAGGAETQYF. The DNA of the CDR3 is TGTGCCAGCAGCGTAGATACAGCGGGGGGTGCAGAGACCCAGTACTTC.

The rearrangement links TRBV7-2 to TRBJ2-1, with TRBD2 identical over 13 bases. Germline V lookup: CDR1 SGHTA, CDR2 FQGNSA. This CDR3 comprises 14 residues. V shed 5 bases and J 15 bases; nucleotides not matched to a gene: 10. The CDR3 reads CASSQATSGGALFF. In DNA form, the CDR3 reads TGTGCCAGCAGCCAGGCTACTAGCGGGGGGGCCCTGTTCTTC.

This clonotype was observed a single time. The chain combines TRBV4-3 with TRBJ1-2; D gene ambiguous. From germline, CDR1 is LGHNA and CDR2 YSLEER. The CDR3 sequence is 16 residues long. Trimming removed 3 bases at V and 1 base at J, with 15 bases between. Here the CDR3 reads CASSQAPIWDNYGYTF. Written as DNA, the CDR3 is TGCGCCAGCAGCCAGGCCCCTATCTGGGATAACTATGGCTACACCTTC.

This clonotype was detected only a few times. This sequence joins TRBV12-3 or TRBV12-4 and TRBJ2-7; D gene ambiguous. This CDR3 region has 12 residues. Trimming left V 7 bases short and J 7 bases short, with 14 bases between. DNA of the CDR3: TGTGCCAGCAACCCGTCATTCGGTGAGCAGTACTTC. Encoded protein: CASNPSFGEQYF.

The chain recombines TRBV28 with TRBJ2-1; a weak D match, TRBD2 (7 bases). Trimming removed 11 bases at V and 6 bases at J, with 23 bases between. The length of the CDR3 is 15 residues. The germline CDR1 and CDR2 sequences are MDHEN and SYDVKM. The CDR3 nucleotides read TGTGCCGCTCTGGGGGGGGCCCTCCGGGGCAATGAGCAGTTCTTC. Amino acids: CAALGGALRGNEQFF.

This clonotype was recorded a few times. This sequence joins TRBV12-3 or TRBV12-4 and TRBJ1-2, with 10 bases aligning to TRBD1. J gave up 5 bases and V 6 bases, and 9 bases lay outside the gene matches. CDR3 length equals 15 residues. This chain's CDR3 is CASSQMTGGRYGYTF. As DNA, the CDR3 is TGTGCCAGCAGCCAGATGACAGGGGGCCGGTATGGCTACACCTTC.

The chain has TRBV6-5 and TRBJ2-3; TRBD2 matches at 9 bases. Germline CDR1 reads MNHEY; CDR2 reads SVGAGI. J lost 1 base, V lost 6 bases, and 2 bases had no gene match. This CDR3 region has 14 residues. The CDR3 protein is CASSQREGTDTQYF. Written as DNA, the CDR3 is TGTGCCAGCAGCCAGCGGGAGGGCACAGATACGCAGTATTTT.

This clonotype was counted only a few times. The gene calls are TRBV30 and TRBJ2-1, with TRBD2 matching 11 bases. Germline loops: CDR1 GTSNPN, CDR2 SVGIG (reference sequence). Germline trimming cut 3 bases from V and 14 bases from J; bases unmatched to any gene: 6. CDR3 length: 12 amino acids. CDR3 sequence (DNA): TGTGCCTGGAGGGAACTAGCGGGGGCTGAGTTCTTC. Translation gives CAWRELAGAEFF.

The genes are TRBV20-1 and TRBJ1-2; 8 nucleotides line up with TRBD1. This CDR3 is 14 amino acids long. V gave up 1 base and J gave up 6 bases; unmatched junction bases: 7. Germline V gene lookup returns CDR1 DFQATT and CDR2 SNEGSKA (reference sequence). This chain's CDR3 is CSARAEDRDDGYTF. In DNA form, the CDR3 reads TGCAGTGCTAGAGCCGAGGACAGGGACGATGGCTACACCTTC.

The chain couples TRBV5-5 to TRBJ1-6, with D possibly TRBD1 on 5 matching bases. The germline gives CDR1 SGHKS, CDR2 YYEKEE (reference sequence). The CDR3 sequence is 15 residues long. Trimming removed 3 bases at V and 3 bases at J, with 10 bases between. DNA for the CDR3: TGTGCCAGCAGCTGGGGGGACTTCTATAATTCACCCCTCCACTTT. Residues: CASSWGDFYNSPLHF.

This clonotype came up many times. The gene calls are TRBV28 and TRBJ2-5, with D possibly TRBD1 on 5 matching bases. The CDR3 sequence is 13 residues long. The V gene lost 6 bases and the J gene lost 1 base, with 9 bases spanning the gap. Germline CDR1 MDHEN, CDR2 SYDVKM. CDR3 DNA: TGTGCCAGCAGGCCCCAGGGCCAAGAGACCCAGTACTTC. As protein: CASRPQGQETQYF.

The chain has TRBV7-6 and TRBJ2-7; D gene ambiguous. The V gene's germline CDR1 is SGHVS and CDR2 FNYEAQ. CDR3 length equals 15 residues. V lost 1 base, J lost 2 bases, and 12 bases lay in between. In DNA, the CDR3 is TGTGCCAGCAGCTTAGAGGTGGGCTACACCTACGAGCAGTACGTC. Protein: CASSLEVGYTYEQYV.

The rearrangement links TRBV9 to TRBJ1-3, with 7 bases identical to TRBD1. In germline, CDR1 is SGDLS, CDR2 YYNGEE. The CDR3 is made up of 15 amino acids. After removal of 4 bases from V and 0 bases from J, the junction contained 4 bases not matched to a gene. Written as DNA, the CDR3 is TGTGCCAGCAGCAGGGGGCCCAGCTCTGGAAACACCATATATTTT. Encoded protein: CASSRGPSSGNTIYF.

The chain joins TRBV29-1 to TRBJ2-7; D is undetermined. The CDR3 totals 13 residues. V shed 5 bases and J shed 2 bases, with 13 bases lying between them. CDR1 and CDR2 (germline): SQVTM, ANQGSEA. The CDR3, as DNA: TGCAGCGTTTTGATTCCGAAGGCCTACGAGCAGTACTTC. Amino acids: CSVLIPKAYEQYF.

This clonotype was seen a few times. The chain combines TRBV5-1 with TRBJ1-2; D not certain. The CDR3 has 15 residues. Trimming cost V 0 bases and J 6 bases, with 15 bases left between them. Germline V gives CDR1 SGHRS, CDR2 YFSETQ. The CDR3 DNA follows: TGCGCCAGCAGCTTGGGAGTCGGATTAACTAATGGCTACACCTTC. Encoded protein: CASSLGVGLTNGYTF.

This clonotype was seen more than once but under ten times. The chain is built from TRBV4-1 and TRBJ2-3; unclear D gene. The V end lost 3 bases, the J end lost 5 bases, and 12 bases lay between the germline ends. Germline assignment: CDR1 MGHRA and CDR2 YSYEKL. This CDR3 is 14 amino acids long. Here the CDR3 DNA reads TGCGCCAGCAGCCAGGAGTGGGATTTAGATACGCAGTATTTT. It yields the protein CASSQEWDLDTQYF.

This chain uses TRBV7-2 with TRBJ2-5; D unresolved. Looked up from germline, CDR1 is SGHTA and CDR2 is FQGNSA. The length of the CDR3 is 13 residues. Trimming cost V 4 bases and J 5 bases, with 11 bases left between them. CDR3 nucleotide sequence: TGTGCCAGCAGCTCCGTTGTGGGGGAGACCCAGTACTTC. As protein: CASSSVVGETQYF. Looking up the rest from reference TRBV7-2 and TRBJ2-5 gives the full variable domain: GAGVSQSPSNKVTEKGKDVELRCDPISGHTALYWYRQSLGQGLEFLIYFQGNSAPDKSGLPSDRFSAERTGGSVSTLTIQRTQQEDSAVYLCASSSVVGETQYFGPGTRLLVL.